This T cell receptor beta chain emerged from a study of T-cell memory formation after mild COVID-19. Overall study findings and caveats: The study detected some responding clones in pre-infection memory, suggesting cross-reactive memory joined.

With respect to this clonotype: The target antigen is unknown.

TCRdb ran MiXCR on the 5' RACE reads and lists one entry per CDR3 protein. Found here are hundreds of thousands of distinct CDR3 sequences, approximately 24% of them singletons; the top ten hold about 10%. This CDR3 spans 14 amino acids. The junction had 10 bases not matched to a gene; V was cut back by 6 bases and J by 6 bases. In germline, CDR1 is DFQATT, CDR2 SNEGSKA (reference sequence). The clonotype was recovered from an adult woman who had mild COVID-19 (a few samples of this study predate the infection). Cell type and time point are not known. The sequenced material came from PBMCs or a T cell subset sorted from them (not recorded which). The J gene is TRBJ2-5, the V gene TRBV20-1, with TRBD2 matching 10 bases. The CDR3 DNA is TGCAGTGCAGATCTAGCGGGGGTACCAAAGACCCAGTACTTC. Amino acids: CSADLAGVPKTQYF.